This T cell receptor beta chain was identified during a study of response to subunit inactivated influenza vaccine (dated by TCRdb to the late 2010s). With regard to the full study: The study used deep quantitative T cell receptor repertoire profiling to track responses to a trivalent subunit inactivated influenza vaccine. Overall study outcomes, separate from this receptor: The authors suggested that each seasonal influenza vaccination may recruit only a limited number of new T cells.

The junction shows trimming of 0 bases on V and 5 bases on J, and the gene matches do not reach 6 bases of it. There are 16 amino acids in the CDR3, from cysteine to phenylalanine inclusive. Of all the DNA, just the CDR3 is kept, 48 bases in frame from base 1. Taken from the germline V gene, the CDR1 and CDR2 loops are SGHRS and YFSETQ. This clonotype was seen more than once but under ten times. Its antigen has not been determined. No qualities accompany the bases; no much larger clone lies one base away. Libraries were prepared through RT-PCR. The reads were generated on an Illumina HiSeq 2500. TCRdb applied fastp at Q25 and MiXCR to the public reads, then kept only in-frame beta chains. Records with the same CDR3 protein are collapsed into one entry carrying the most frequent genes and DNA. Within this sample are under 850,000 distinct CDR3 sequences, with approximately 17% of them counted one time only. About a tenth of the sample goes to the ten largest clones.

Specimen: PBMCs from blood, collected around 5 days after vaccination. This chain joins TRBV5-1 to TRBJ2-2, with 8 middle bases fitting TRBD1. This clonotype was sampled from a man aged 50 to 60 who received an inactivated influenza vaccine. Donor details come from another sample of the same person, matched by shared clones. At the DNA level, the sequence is TGCGCCAGCAGCTTGGTGACAGGGGTCGGAACCGGGGAGCTGTTTTTT. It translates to CASSLVTGVGTGELFF.